This T cell receptor beta chain was sequenced during a study of blood T cell repertoires in COVID-19. Across the whole study: Acute and convalescent COVID-19 specimens originated in the United States, Italy and Spain. Sources were T cells, B-cell-depleted T cells, or PBMCs; the material itself was cDNA or gDNA.

V was trimmed by 6 bases and J by 6 bases, leaving 11 bases between them. This CDR3 contains 13 residues. The germline gives CDR1 LGHDT, CDR2 YNNKEL (reference sequence). Under the authors' procedure: Amplification of reference gene primers was used by the study to estimate nucleated cell counts. Produced via immunoSEQ multiplex PCR; TCRdb's table is partial and in-frame only. That table is the source of V, J and clone size, and D and trimming were worked out from the DNA. The sample records roughly 20,000 clones, 85% to 90% being singletons. This sequence joins TRBV3-1 (or the pseudogene TRBV3-2) and TRBJ2-2, with D hard to call. The receptor comes from a human donor in a cohort sampled during active COVID-19. The sample consisted of peripheral blood. CDR3 residues: CASRSYLSGELFF. The CDR3 coding sequence is TGTGCCAGCAGATCCTACTTGTCCGGGGAGCTGTTTTTT.